The clone carrying this T cell receptor (beta chain) came up a few times. The sample comes from a study of blood T cell repertoires in COVID-19. V shed 7 bases and J 5 bases; nucleotides not matched to a gene: 9. The germline V gene encodes CDR1 LNHDA and CDR2 SQIVND (reference sequence). The length of the CDR3 is 14 residues. Here immunoSEQ multiplex PCR was the method, and the copy in TCRdb shows in-frame clones only, minus some. This table holds roughly 240,000 clones, around 87% found once. The sequence was collected from a woman aged 25-40 years who had recovered from COVID-19. This chain links TRBV19 with TRBJ2-7; 9 bases match TRBD1. Sequencing was done on a sample of peripheral blood. CDR3 nucleotide sequence: TGTGCCAGTACCCCCCCGACAGGGGGGAACGAGCAGTACTTC. Its protein is CASTPPTGGNEQYF.